The next 11 T cell receptor beta chains were all read from a single sample in a study of T-cell memory formation after mild COVID-19 (dated by TCRdb to 2020 to 2022). Receptors were amplified or captured by 5' RACE. The sequencing machine was an Illumina NovaSeq 6000. TCRdb passed the public sequencing reads through fastp at Q25 and MiXCR, retaining productive beta sequences. For every CDR3 protein sequence, its rows merge into one entry that carries the most common genes and DNA. For this sample there are some 110,000 distinct CDR3 sequences; 12% appear just once. The biggest ten clones account for roughly 30% of the sample. Sequencing input: PBMCs or a T cell subset sorted from them (not recorded which). The receptors derive from an adult woman who had mild COVID-19 (a few samples of this study predate the infection). The sample titles of this study are shuffled in the database, so cell type and time point are left out; the donor was told from shared clones.

The V and J genes are TRBV12-3 or TRBV12-4 and TRBJ2-7; TRBD2 might be the D (6 bases). CDR3 size: 15 residues. The V end lost 3 bases, the J end lost 0 bases, and 12 bases lay between the germline ends. CDR3: CASSFWGDPSYEQYF. CDR3 bases: TGTGCCAGCAGTTTTTGGGGGGACCCCTCCTACGAGCAGTACTTC.

The chain uses TRBV5-1 and TRBJ2-7, with D perhaps matching TRBD2 (6 bases). The CDR3 contains 15 residues. The V gene lost 5 bases and the J gene lost 6 bases, with 21 bases spanning the gap. CDR1 is SGHRS, CDR2 YFSETQ, per germline. The CDR3 protein is CASSWREDFLTEQYF. For the CDR3, the DNA is TGCGCCAGCAGTTGGAGGGAGGATTTTTTAACCGAGCAGTACTTC.

V gene TRBV6-5 combines with J gene TRBJ2-7, with D possibly called TRBD1 or TRBD2 (5 bases each). This CDR3 has 14 amino acids. Germline CDR1 and CDR2: MNHEY and SVGAGI. V was shortened by 5 bases and J by 1 base, with 12 bases between the two germline ends. In DNA form, the CDR3 reads TGTGCCAGCAGTAACCGGGACCCATCCTACGAGCAGTACTTC. Encoded protein: CASSNRDPSYEQYF.

This clonotype was counted only a few times. This rearrangement joins TRBV20-1 to TRBJ1-5, with 8 positions matching TRBD1. J was trimmed by 3 bases and V by 0 bases; bases with no gene match: 7. In germline, CDR1 is DFQATT, CDR2 SNEGSKA (reference sequence). The CDR3 runs to 16 residues. CDR3 loop: CSARDFPDRDNQPQHF. The CDR3 DNA reads as TGCAGTGCTAGAGATTTCCCGGACAGGGACAATCAGCCCCAGCATTTT.

The chain employs TRBV20-1 and TRBJ2-7; weak D call: TRBD1 (6 bases). Germline V gene data show CDR1 as DFQATT and CDR2 as SNEGSKA (reference sequence). The V and J ends lost 1 base and 3 bases respectively, with 10 bases between them. The CDR3 has 13 amino acids. The CDR3 is CSARVARGYEQYF. The CDR3, as DNA: TGCAGTGCTAGAGTGGCCAGGGGCTACGAGCAGTACTTC.

The rearrangement joins TRBV5-1 to TRBJ2-1, with 8 bases lining up with TRBD2. The V segment lost 5 bases and the J segment 2 bases; nucleotides outside the gene matches: 3. This CDR3 contains 14 residues. The V gene's germline CDR1 is SGHRS and CDR2 YFSETQ. DNA for the CDR3: TGCGCCAGCAGGGTCGGGGGGGCCTACAATGAGCAGTTCTTC. Its protein is CASRVGGAYNEQFF.

This sequence joins TRBV12-5 and TRBJ2-3, with TRBD2 identical over 11 bases. The CDR3 has 17 amino acids. V lost 4 bases to trimming and J lost 0 bases; unmatched junction nucleotides: 6. In germline, CDR1 is LGHNT, CDR2 FRNRAP. CDR3 region: CASGSPTSGASTDTQYF. In nucleotides, the CDR3 is TGTGCTAGTGGTTCTCCGACTAGCGGGGCTAGCACAGATACGCAGTATTTT.

This clonotype showed up many times. The V call is TRBV5-1, the J call TRBJ2-3; 8 nucleotides align to TRBD2. The CDR3 extends over 16 amino acids. Germline-derived CDR1 and CDR2 are SGHRS and YFSETQ. V was clipped by 4 bases and J by 2 bases; unmatched bases: 9. The CDR3 region has the DNA TGCGCCAGCAGCACTCGCGCTAGCGGGCCCACAGATACGCAGTATTTT. Protein: CASSTRASGPTDTQYF.

The J gene is TRBJ2-5, the V gene TRBV20-1; 9 bases are a match to TRBD2. V trimming: 2 bases; J trimming: 4 bases; junction bases outside the gene matches: 8. Germline V gene lookup returns CDR1 DFQATT and CDR2 SNEGSKA (reference sequence). The length of the CDR3 is 15 residues. CDR3 region: CSARSLAGKIETQYF. CDR3 sequence (DNA): TGCAGTGCTAGATCGCTAGCGGGGAAGATAGAGACCCAGTACTTC.

The V and J genes are TRBV5-1 and TRBJ2-7; TRBD1 is a possible D gene (5 bases). Between the trimmed V and J ends, which lost 6 bases and 5 bases, there was a span of 18 bases. Per the germline V gene, CDR1 is SGHRS and CDR2 is YFSETQ. This CDR3 is built from 14 residues. For the CDR3, the DNA is TGCGCCAGCACCCCATGGGGCACCTCGGACGAGCAGTACTTC. Its protein is CASTPWGTSDEQYF.

V usage is TRBV20-1 and J usage is TRBJ2-5, with D possibly TRBD2 on 5 matching bases. CDR3 length: 15 amino acids. Trimming shortened V by 2 bases and J by 4 bases, and 17 bases separated the two germline ends. Germline values: CDR1 DFQATT, CDR2 SNEGSKA (reference sequence). Here the CDR3 DNA reads TGCAGTGCTAGAACCCCTAGCCTTTATCTAGAGACCCAGTACTTC. Amino acids: CSARTPSLYLETQYF.